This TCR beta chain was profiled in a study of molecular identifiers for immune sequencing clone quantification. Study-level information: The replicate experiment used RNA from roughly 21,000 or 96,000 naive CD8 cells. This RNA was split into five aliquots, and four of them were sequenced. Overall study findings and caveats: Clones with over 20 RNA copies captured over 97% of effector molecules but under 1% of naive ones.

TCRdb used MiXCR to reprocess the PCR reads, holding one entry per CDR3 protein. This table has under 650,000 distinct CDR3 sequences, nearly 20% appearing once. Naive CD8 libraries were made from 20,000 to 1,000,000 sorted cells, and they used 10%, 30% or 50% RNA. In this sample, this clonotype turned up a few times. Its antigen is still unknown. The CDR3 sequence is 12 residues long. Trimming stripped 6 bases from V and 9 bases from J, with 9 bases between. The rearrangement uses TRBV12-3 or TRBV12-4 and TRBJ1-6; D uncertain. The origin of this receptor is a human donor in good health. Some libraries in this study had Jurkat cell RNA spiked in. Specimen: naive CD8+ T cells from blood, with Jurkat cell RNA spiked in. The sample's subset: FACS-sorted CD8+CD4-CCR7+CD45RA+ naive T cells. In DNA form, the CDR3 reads TGTGCCAGCAGGGTAGGGAGTTCACCCCTCCACTTT. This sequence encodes CASRVGSSPLHF.